This T cell receptor (beta chain) was documented in a study of cytomegalovirus exposure and HLA in healthy donors. Study information: Earlier sequencing of 150 million to 200 million T cells yielded 90 million to 140 million unique TCR beta sequences. Study-level points and caveats: There was a cluster of highly shared sequence variants that was likely a sequencing artifact. Being productive about 87% or about 30% of the time was typical of most TCR beta V segments in an earlier analysis.

For this clone: Its antigen is undetermined.

The CDR3 consists of 15 residues. After removal of 2 bases from V and 4 bases from J, the junction contained 5 bases not matched to a gene. Germline lookup yields CDR1 MDHEN and CDR2 SYDVKM. PCR was performed using 60 Vbeta and 13 Jbeta primers. The protocol was immunoSEQ multiplex PCR, while the TCRdb copy is restricted to in-frame clones and leaves out a portion. The data show more than 95,000 clones, with roughly 82% seen just once and 9.5% to 15% held by the top ten. Those who donated were healthy bone marrow donors. The origin of this receptor is a woman aged 40 to 50 in good health and CMV-seropositive. Material for sequencing was PBMCs. The chain is built from TRBV28 and TRBJ1-1, with 9 bases matching TRBD1. CDR3 loop: CASSLGQGSSTEAFF. CDR3 sequence (DNA): TGTGCCAGCAGTTTAGGACAGGGGTCATCCACTGAAGCTTTCTTT.